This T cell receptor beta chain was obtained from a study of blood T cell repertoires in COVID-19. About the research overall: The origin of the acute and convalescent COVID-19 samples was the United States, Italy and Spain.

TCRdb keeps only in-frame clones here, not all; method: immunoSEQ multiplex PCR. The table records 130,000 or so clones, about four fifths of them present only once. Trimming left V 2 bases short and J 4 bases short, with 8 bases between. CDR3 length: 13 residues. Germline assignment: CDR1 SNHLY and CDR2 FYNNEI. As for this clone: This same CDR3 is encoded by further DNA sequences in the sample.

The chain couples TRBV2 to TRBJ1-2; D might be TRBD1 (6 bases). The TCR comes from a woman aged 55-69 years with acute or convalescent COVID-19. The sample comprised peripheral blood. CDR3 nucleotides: TGTGCCAGCAGTGAAAGACAGGTCTATGGCTACACCTTC. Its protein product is CASSERQVYGYTF.